This is a list of T cell receptor beta chains from one sample in a study of blood T cell repertoires in COVID-19. Here immunoSEQ multiplex PCR was the method, and the copy in TCRdb shows in-frame clones only, minus some. The sample holds under 95,000 clones, approximately 88% seen once. The source material was peripheral blood. Every receptor here comes from a woman of 80 years or more with active or convalescent COVID-19. The CDR3 runs from the conserved cysteine through the conserved F or W. Fields, in order: V gene, J gene, D gene, CDR3 protein, CDR3 DNA. D genes are given only for firm matches.

V: TRBV28; J: TRBJ1-6; D: .; CDR3: CAAGGGPSYNSPLHF; DNA: TGTGCCGCCGGGGGGGGCCCCTCCTATAATTCACCCCTCCACTTT
V: TRBV9; J: TRBJ1-2; D: .; CDR3: CASSVVEGPTLYGYTF; DNA: TGTGCCAGCAGCGTAGTGGAGGGGCCGACACTCTATGGCTACACCTTC
V: TRBV9; J: TRBJ1-5; D: .; CDR3: CASSLLSGSNQPQHF; DNA: TGTGCCAGCAGTCTTTTGTCCGGGAGCAATCAGCCCCAGCATTTT
V: TRBV5-1; J: TRBJ1-2; D: TRBD1; CDR3: CASSPTRQGSYGYTF; DNA: TGCGCCAGCAGCCCCACCCGACAGGGATCATATGGCTACACCTTC
V: TRBV19; J: TRBJ1-5; D: TRBD1; CDR3: CASRDGQGNYQPQHF; DNA: TGTGCCAGTAGAGACGGACAGGGCAATTATCAGCCCCAGCATTTT
V: TRBV5-1; J: TRBJ1-6; D: .; CDR3: CASSFSPGVGSPLHF; DNA: TGCGCCAGCAGCTTCAGTCCAGGGGTAGGTTCACCCCTCCACTTT
V: TRBV6-1; J: TRBJ2-1; D: .; CDR3: CASSEALGQGLKNEQFF; DNA: TGTGCCAGCAGTGAAGCGTTGGGGCAGGGACTTAAGAATGAGCAGTTCTTC
V: TRBV4-1; J: TRBJ1-2; D: .; CDR3: CASSPPRGSYGYTF; DNA: TGCGCCAGCAGCCCCCCTCGCGGAAGCTATGGCTACACCTTC
V: TRBV6-5; J: TRBJ1-1; D: .; CDR3: CASNLQGVAFF; DNA: TGTGCCAGCAACCTACAGGGTGTAGCTTTCTTT
V: TRBV6-2/TRBV6-3; J: TRBJ2-3; D: .; CDR3: CASSYSQGADTQYF; DNA: TGTGCCAGCAGTTACTCACAGGGAGCAGATACGCAGTATTTT
V: TRBV7-2; J: TRBJ2-2; D: .; CDR3: CASTKTRQRGGELFF; DNA: TGTGCCAGCACTAAAACGAGGCAACGGGGCGGGGAGCTGTTTTTT
V: TRBV7-9; J: TRBJ2-5; D: TRBD2; CDR3: CASSRTGTRKQETQYF; DNA: TGTGCCAGCAGCAGAACCGGGACTAGGAAGCAAGAGACCCAGTACTTC
V: TRBV6-6; J: TRBJ2-7; D: .; CDR3: CASSYSTSTYEQYF; DNA: TGTGCCAGCAGTTATTCGACTAGTACTTACGAGCAGTACTTC
V: TRBV7-7; J: TRBJ2-1; D: .; CDR3: CASSLGLASGNEQFF; DNA: TGTGCTAGCAGCTTAGGGCTAGCTTCTGGCAATGAGCAGTTCTTC
V: TRBV19; J: TRBJ2-5; D: .; CDR3: CASSNPGRETQYF; DNA: TGTGCCAGTAGTAACCCAGGGCGAGAGACCCAGTACTTC